The 15 T cell receptor beta chains below come from one sample, sequenced in a study of spatial heterogeneity in lung cancer. TCRdb reprocessed the 5' RACE reads with MiXCR, giving one entry per CDR3 protein. Altogether around 11,000 distinct CDR3 sequences are present, around 6.9% being singletons, with the ten largest covering under 30%. Time point specified: sample taken at primary tumor resection. Frozen PBMC, nontumor lung or tumor provided whole RNA, which was sequenced unsorted. This specimen consisted of PBMCs, obtained at surgery. These receptors all come from a male donor with early-stage non-small cell lung cancer.

Turning to this clonotype: This beta chain turned up in a library designed for alpha chains; as an off-target read, its abundance says little. The V call is TRBV19, the J call TRBJ2-7; no definite D call. CDR1 is LNHDA and CDR2 is SQIVND in the germline V gene (reference sequence). V lost 1 base and J lost 0, with 4 bases in between. CDR3 size: 13 residues. CDR3: CASSIGDSYEQYF. CDR3 DNA: TGTGCCAGTAGTATAGGGGACTCCTACGAGCAGTACTTC.

This clonotype is labeled hyperexpanded. Because the library targeted alpha chains, this beta chain is an off-target read whose size means little. The chain joins TRBV7-8 to TRBJ2-3; D is unclear. The V gene's germline CDR1 is SGHVS and CDR2 FQNEAQ. CDR3 length: 12 residues. V dropped 1 base and J dropped 3 bases, with 2 bases sitting between them. Here the CDR3 reads CASSLGTDTQYF. Here the CDR3 DNA reads TGTGCCAGCAGCTTAGGTACAGATACGCAGTATTTT.

This clonotype was counted only a few times. Because this beta chain is a stray read in a library intended to capture alpha chains, its abundance should not be given much weight. The rearrangement uses TRBV5-1 and TRBJ1-2, with TRBD1 as a possible D gene (6 bases). The CDR3 has 14 amino acids. Germline CDR1 reads SGHRS; CDR2 reads YFSETQ. V lost 0 bases, J lost 6 bases, and 12 bases lay in between. Here the CDR3 reads CASSLASAGDGYTF. The CDR3 DNA reads as TGCGCCAGCAGCTTGGCCAGCGCAGGGGATGGCTACACCTTC. The full variable domain, completed using reference TRBV5-1 and TRBJ1-2, is KAGVTQTPRYLIKTRGQQVTLSCSPISGHRSVSWYQQTPGQGLQFLFEYFSETQRNKGNFPGRFSGRQFSNSRSEMNVSTLELGDSALYLCASSLASAGDGYTFGSGTRLTVV.

This clonotype was seen ten or more times. The library was designed around alpha chains, so this beta chain is a stray read whose abundance carries little weight. The V gene is TRBV27, the J gene TRBJ1-1; D call uncertain. The ends were cut back, 7 bases at V and 1 base at J, with 16 bases in the middle. The CDR3 spans 15 residues. Germline V gives CDR1 MNHEY, CDR2 SMNVEV (reference sequence). CDR3 sequence: CASTSPGRQNTEAFF. CDR3 nucleotide sequence: TGTGCCAGCACCTCCCCCGGGAGACAGAACACTGAAGCTTTCTTT.

By share, this clonotype counts as medium-sized. The library was designed around alpha chains, so this beta chain is a stray read whose abundance carries little weight. The chain is built from TRBV7-2 and TRBJ2-5; 7 nucleotides agree with TRBD1. Per the germline V gene, CDR1 is SGHTA and CDR2 is FQGNSA. The CDR3 totals 15 residues. V shed 2 bases, J shed 1 base, and the junction held 4 bases outside the gene matches. The chain's CDR3 is CASSLQTGFQETQYF. CDR3 DNA: TGTGCCAGCAGCTTACAGACAGGGTTCCAAGAGACCCAGTACTTC.

This clonotype was counted only a few times. This beta chain came through as a stray read in a library set up for alpha chains, and its size says little. The chain links TRBV20-1 to TRBJ1-3; D is unclear. Germline CDR1 is DFQATT and CDR2 is SNEGSKA (reference sequence). The CDR3 sequence is 16 residues long. V lost 0 bases and J 0 bases, leaving 12 bases between the germline ends. DNA for the CDR3: TGCAGTGCTAGAGATCCCGGGCCAAACTCTGGAAACACCATATATTTT. This gives the protein CSARDPGPNSGNTIYF.

A remark on this clonotype: This beta chain is a stray sequence in a library constructed for alpha chains; its clone size is not meaningful. V is TRBV28 and J is TRBJ2-6; D might be TRBD2 (6 bases). The CDR3 contains 16 residues. Looked up from germline, CDR1 is MDHEN and CDR2 is SYDVKM. V was trimmed by 4 bases and J by 4 bases, leaving 14 bases between them. This CDR3 is CASSSPSVSGANVLTF. CDR3 in DNA: TGTGCCAGCAGTTCCCCTAGCGTATCGGGGGCCAACGTCCTGACTTTC.

This clonotype was observed at least ten times. This beta chain is a stray sequence in a library constructed for alpha chains; its clone size is not meaningful. J is TRBJ2-1 and V is TRBV11-3; D might be TRBD1 (6 bases). The CDR3 length is 15 residues. CDR1 and CDR2 (germline): SGHNT, YENEEA. Trimming left V 3 bases short and J 7 bases short, with 16 bases between. The CDR3 is CASSFGRGDYNEQFF. CDR3 in DNA: TGTGCCAGCAGCTTCGGCAGGGGCGATTATAATGAGCAGTTCTTC.

This clonotype appeared a few times. This beta chain represents an off-target read in a library built for alpha chains; its size is of limited meaning. V usage is TRBV27 and J usage is TRBJ1-6, with 7 bases fitting TRBD1. The CDR3 is 17 amino acids. Germline V CDR1 and CDR2: MNHEY, SMNVEV (reference sequence). V shed 0 bases, J shed 9 bases, and the junction held 11 bases outside the gene matches. The CDR3 loop is CASSLSQGQRNRSPLHF. The DNA for the CDR3 is TGTGCCAGCAGTTTATCGCAGGGACAGAGGAATCGTTCACCCCTCCACTTT.

In this sample, this clonotype turned up many times. This beta chain is an unintended read in a library built for alpha chains; its size means little. The chain carries TRBV3-1 and TRBJ2-7; D is unclear. Germline CDR1 reads LGHDT; CDR2 reads YNNKEL (reference sequence). The CDR3 covers 13 residues. V lost 10 bases and J lost 5, with 18 bases in between. CDR3 in amino acids: CATQTHYSNEQYF. The CDR3, as DNA: TGTGCCACTCAAACCCACTATTCAAACGAGCAGTACTTC.

This clonotype counts as medium-sized (0.01 to 0.1%). The library was built for alpha chains, so this beta chain is an off-target read and its size means little. The rearrangement uses TRBV28 and TRBJ2-1; 14 bases fit TRBD2. Trimming cost V 5 bases and J 9 bases; bases outside gene matches: 9. The CDR3 spans 16 residues. Germline-derived CDR1 and CDR2 are MDHEN and SYDVKM. The CDR3 sequence is CASSASGLAGVVEQFF. The CDR3 bases are TGTGCCAGCAGTGCATCGGGACTAGCGGGAGTGGTTGAGCAGTTCTTC.

The table lists this clonotype with a few counts. This beta chain represents an off-target read in a library built for alpha chains; its size is of limited meaning. The chain combines TRBV12-3 or TRBV12-4 with TRBJ2-2; unclear D gene. The CDR3 loop spans 14 amino acids. Trimming removed 2 bases from V and 4 bases from J, with 8 bases in between. This CDR3 is CASSLPPGTGELFF. In DNA, the CDR3 is TGTGCCAGCAGTTTACCCCCTGGCACCGGGGAGCTGTTTTTT.

The sample holds a few counts of this clonotype. The size of this beta chain means little, since it is a stray read in a library made for alpha chains. This chain uses TRBV2 with TRBJ1-1; TRBD1 matches 7 bases. Per the germline V gene, CDR1 is SNHLY and CDR2 is FYNNEI. J was trimmed by 5 bases and V by 6 bases; bases with no gene match: 6. This CDR3 comprises 13 residues. CDR3: CASSGAGGTEAFF. DNA for the CDR3: TGTGCCAGCAGCGGGGCAGGGGGGACTGAAGCTTTCTTT.

In this sample, this clonotype is medium-sized. Since it is a stray read in a library aimed at alpha chains, this beta chain has a size that is not meaningful. The rearrangement links TRBV7-6 to TRBJ2-7, with 7 bases identical to TRBD2. The CDR3 sequence is 16 residues long. The ends lost 5 bases at V and 3 bases at J; junction bases unmatched: 13. Per the germline V gene, CDR1 is SGHVS and CDR2 is FNYEAQ. The CDR3 region has the DNA TGTGCCAGCAGCCAGCGGGACCGACTAAATTTCTACGAGCAGTACTTC. This translates into CASSQRDRLNFYEQYF.

On this clonotype itself: In a library made to pick up alpha chains, this beta chain is a stray read with a size that means little. The V call is TRBV6-2 or TRBV6-3, the J call TRBJ2-1; 10 bases are shared with TRBD2. Germline loops: CDR1 MNHEY, CDR2 SVGEGT. After removal of 2 bases from V and 6 bases from J, the junction contained 13 bases not matched to a gene. This CDR3 region has 18 residues. DNA of the CDR3: TGTGCCAGCAGTTACAAGCGGGGGGGCCTCTTATCGGCCAATGAGCAGTTCTTC. This codes for CASSYKRGGLLSANEQFF.